This TCR beta chain was recovered during a study of molecular identifiers for immune sequencing clone quantification. Libraries from naive CD8 cells were generated from roughly 21,000 to 960,000 sorted cells (with 10%, 30% or 50% RNA). The authors gated naive CD8 T cells as CD8+CD4-CCR7+CD45RA+ for sorting. Preparation methods for the bulk TCR libraries were those previously described, with listed TCR primers. Each CDR3 protein gets one entry after TCRdb re-called the PCR reads with MiXCR. The repertoire includes some 590,000 distinct CDR3 sequences, 25% of them detected once, and 0.6% to 0.9% sits in the top ten. The sequence was obtained from a human donor in good health. Some libraries in this study had Jurkat cell RNA spiked in. The specimen sequenced was naive CD8+ T cells from blood, with Jurkat cell RNA spiked in. Subset denoted: FACS-sorted CD8+CD4-CCR7+CD45RA+ naive T cells.

The DNA for the CDR3 is TGTGCCAGCAGCTTCACGGAGGGCACTGAAGCTTTCTTT. Amino acids: CASSFTEGTEAFF. The V call is TRBV5-6, the J call TRBJ1-1; unclear D gene. V lost 2 bases to trimming and J lost 4 bases, with 9 bases between them. The CDR3 consists of 13 residues. Germline CDR1 reads SGHDT; CDR2 reads YYEEEE.